These 3 T cell receptor beta chains share one sample of origin, sequenced in a study of blood T cell repertoires in COVID-19. Profiled with immunoSEQ multiplex PCR; TCRdb holds only in-frame clones, not every one. This table holds fewer than 90,000 clones, just under 85% found once. The sample taken for sequencing was peripheral blood. Every receptor here comes from a man aged 70 or older with acute or convalescent COVID-19.

The genes are TRBV5-6 and TRBJ1-4; maybe TRBD1 (5 bases). Germline V gene data show CDR1 as SGHDT and CDR2 as YYEEEE. CDR3 size: 15 residues. Trimming removed 3 bases at V and 7 bases at J, with 16 bases between. The CDR3, as DNA: TGTGCCAGCAGCTATGTGGGGCGGTTGGGTGAAAAACTGTTTTTT. It encodes CASSYVGRLGEKLFF.

The V and J genes are TRBV18 and TRBJ2-6, with D perhaps matching TRBD1 (6 bases). The V end lost 4 bases, the J end lost 2 bases, and 15 bases lay between the germline ends. The length of the CDR3 is 17 residues. The germline V gene encodes CDR1 KGHSH and CDR2 LQKENI. Written as DNA, the CDR3 is TGTGCCAGCTCACGGGGTGTTGGGGGCACTGGGGCCAACGTCCTGACTTTC. Translating gives CASSRGVGGTGANVLTF.

The V and J genes are TRBV27 and TRBJ1-5, with 8 nucleotides matching TRBD1. Germline lookup yields CDR1 MNHEY and CDR2 SMNVEV (reference sequence). The CDR3 is 13 residues long. The V segment lost 5 bases and the J segment 6 bases; nucleotides outside the gene matches: 3. The CDR3 region has the DNA TGTGCCAGCAGTGGACAGGGAAGTCAGCCCCAGCATTTT. As protein: CASSGQGSQPQHF.